The next 5 T cell receptor beta chains were all read from a single sample in a study of technical replicates of blood from a few donors. Method: immunoSEQ multiplex PCR; TCRdb's copy keeps in-frame clones and lacks some. This table has around 73,000 clones, approximately 90% appearing once. The sample comprised PBMCs. These receptors all come from a human donor in good health. Some clones in this sample may be carry-over from other donors' samples.

V gene TRBV7-3 combines with J gene TRBJ1-2, with TRBD1 matching over 10 bases. This CDR3 is 13 amino acids long. Germline CDR1 and CDR2: SGHTA and FQGTGA. Germline trimming cut 2 bases from V and 6 bases from J; bases unmatched to any gene: 0. In DNA form, the CDR3 reads TGTGCCAGCAGCTTAGGACAGGGGGATGGCTACACCTTC. This gives the protein CASSLGQGDGYTF.

This rearrangement joins TRBV4-1 to TRBJ1-4; TRBD1 might be the D (5 bases). With 1 base removed from V and 0 bases from J, the gap between germline ends came to 15 bases. Germline values: CDR1 MGHRA, CDR2 YSYEKL. The CDR3 has 18 residues. The CDR3 reads CASSQVLGGPATNEKLFF. The CDR3 nucleotides read TGCGCCAGCAGCCAAGTCCTCGGGGGACCTGCAACTAATGAAAAACTGTTTTTT.

This chain connects TRBV6-1 to TRBJ2-1; D is possibly TRBD2 (5 bases). This CDR3 is built from 13 residues. V was clipped by 7 bases and J by 8 bases, with 15 bases between them. The germline CDR1 and CDR2 sequences are MNHNS and SASEGT. The CDR3 region is CASNRRLVDEQFF. CDR3 DNA sequence: TGTGCCAGCAATAGGAGGTTAGTTGATGAGCAGTTCTTC.

V usage is TRBV6-5 and J usage is TRBJ1-1; D might be TRBD1 (5 bases). CDR3 length: 13 residues. Germline V gives CDR1 MNHEY, CDR2 SVGAGI. V was pared by 6 bases and J by 4 bases, with 12 bases between. CDR3 coding DNA: TGTGCCAGCAGAGGGACTCCGAGCACTGAAGCTTTCTTT. Translation: CASRGTPSTEAFF.

The chain recombines TRBV6-6 with TRBJ1-1, with 8 bases identical to TRBD1. CDR3 length: 15 amino acids. Germline CDR1 reads MNHNY; CDR2 reads SVGAGI (reference sequence). The V segment lost 4 bases and the J segment 6 bases; nucleotides outside the gene matches: 10. The CDR3 protein is CASSSRHRGEAEAFF. The CDR3 nucleotides read TGTGCCAGCAGTTCCCGTCACAGGGGGGAGGCTGAAGCTTTCTTT.